The entry below describes one T cell receptor (beta chain). Its antigen is currently unknown. The data originate from a study of T cell responses to AZD1222 COVID-19 vaccine. Data came from immunoSEQ multiplex PCR; TCRdb stores just in-frame clones and leaves some out. The data contain 90,000 to 100,000 clones, about 85% of them seen just once; the ten biggest clones take up more than 3.5%. Study conclusions and caveats: Vaccination with two AZD1222 doses was followed by a rise in Spike-specific TCR breadth and depth.

CDR3 size: 13 residues. The V and J ends lost 7 bases and 7 bases respectively, with 16 bases between them. The V gene's germline CDR1 is LNHDA and CDR2 SQIVND (reference sequence). This receptor was obtained from an adult who received the AZD1222 COVID-19 vaccine. The sample consisted of peripheral blood, taken 28 days after the second AZD1222 dose. V gene TRBV19 combines with J gene TRBJ1-2; TRBD1 might be the D (6 bases). This CDR3 is CASMGGRAFGYTF. The CDR3 DNA reads as TGTGCCAGTATGGGGGGCCGAGCATTTGGCTACACCTTC.